A selection of T cell receptor beta chains follows, all from one sample in a study of T cell responses to AZD1222 COVID-19 vaccine. TCRdb keeps only in-frame clones here, not all; method: immunoSEQ multiplex PCR. The sample records some 150,000 clones, 85% to 90% being singletons. Source: peripheral blood, taken 28 days after the second AZD1222 dose. The receptor source for this set is an adult who received the AZD1222 COVID-19 vaccine. CDR3s include the opening cysteine and the closing phenylalanine or tryptophan. Fields, in order: clone size, J gene, V gene, D gene, CDR3 DNA, CDR3 protein. The D gene is left open where the match is weak. Only some rows state a clone size, as once, few, many or a class for expanded clones.

size: .; J: TRBJ2-7; V: TRBV2; D: TRBD1; DNA: TGTGCCAGCAAAGGGACAGGGCTCCACGAGCAGTACTTC; CDR3: CASKGTGLHEQYF
size: .; J: TRBJ1-2; V: TRBV11-2; D: .; DNA: TGTGCCAGCAGCCTGTACACACGGGGCTACACCTTC; CDR3: CASSLYTRGYTF
size: .; J: TRBJ2-1; V: TRBV6-5; D: .; DNA: TGTGCCAGCACACCGGGGCAGGGGCGCAATGAGCAGTTCTTC; CDR3: CASTPGQGRNEQFF
size: .; J: TRBJ2-1; V: TRBV3-1/TRBV3-2; D: .; DNA: TGTGCCAGCAGCCACGTAGCAGGTGAGCAGTTCTTC; CDR3: CASSHVAGEQFF
size: .; J: TRBJ2-3; V: TRBV2; D: TRBD1; DNA: TGTGCCAGCAACCCACAAGGGACAGCTAGCACAGATACGCAGTATTTT; CDR3: CASNPQGTASTDTQYF
size: .; J: TRBJ2-1; V: TRBV7-8; D: TRBD2; DNA: TGTGCCAGCAGCTTAGCGACTAGCGGCTCGAGCTCCTACAATGAGCAGTTCTTC; CDR3: CASSLATSGSSSYNEQFF
size: .; J: TRBJ1-4; V: TRBV18; D: .; DNA: TGTGCCAGCTCACCACAGGGGATTAATGAAAAACTGTTTTTT; CDR3: CASSPQGINEKLFF
size: .; J: TRBJ2-7; V: TRBV18; D: .; DNA: TGTGCCAGCTCACCAGACAGCCTCTACGAGCAGTACTTC; CDR3: CASSPDSLYEQYF
size: .; J: TRBJ2-6; V: TRBV6-5; D: .; DNA: TGTGCCAGCACCCTGGGGGGGCCTGGGGCCAACGTCCTGACTTTC; CDR3: CASTLGGPGANVLTF
size: .; J: TRBJ2-1; V: TRBV14; D: .; DNA: TGTGCCAGCAGCGTCCACGGTGGCTACAATGAGCAGTTCTTC; CDR3: CASSVHGGYNEQFF
size: .; J: TRBJ2-6; V: TRBV6-6; D: .; DNA: TGTGCCAGCAGTCGAACAGGGAACACTGTCTCTGGGGCCAACGTCCTGACTTTC; CDR3: CASSRTGNTVSGANVLTF
size: .; J: TRBJ2-5; V: TRBV6-2/TRBV6-3; D: .; DNA: TGTGCCAGCAGCCCTACGGGGGTAGCGAAGACCCAGTACTTC; CDR3: CASSPTGVAKTQYF
size: .; J: TRBJ1-6; V: TRBV6-5; D: .; DNA: TGTGCCAGCAGTTACAGGGAGGGGGGAGATTCACCCCTCCACTTT; CDR3: CASSYREGGDSPLHF
size: .; J: TRBJ2-3; V: TRBV10-1; D: .; DNA: TGCGCCAACAGCGTAGATACGCAGTATTTT; CDR3: CANSVDTQYF
size: .; J: TRBJ2-5; V: TRBV5-1; D: .; DNA: TGCGCCAGCAGCTTCGGGGTATCGTACCAAGAGACCCAGTACTTC; CDR3: CASSFGVSYQETQYF
size: .; J: TRBJ1-5; V: TRBV6-2/TRBV6-3; D: .; DNA: TGTGCCAGCAGTTTCGCGGGTCAGCCCCAGCATTTT; CDR3: CASSFAGQPQHF
size: .; J: TRBJ2-3; V: TRBV19; D: .; DNA: TGTGCCAGTAACAACAACTTCAGAGATACGCAGTATTTT; CDR3: CASNNNFRDTQYF
size: .; J: TRBJ2-7; V: TRBV5-1; D: .; DNA: TGCGCCAGCAGCCAGACCCCTGGGGCGGCAGGCTCCTACGAGCAGTACTTC; CDR3: CASSQTPGAAGSYEQYF
size: .; J: TRBJ1-1; V: TRBV2; D: .; DNA: TGTGCCAGCACGGAAGGCACGTCGACTGAAGCTTTCTTT; CDR3: CASTEGTSTEAFF
size: .; J: TRBJ2-5; V: TRBV12-3/TRBV12-4; D: .; DNA: TGTGCCAGCAGCCTAGCTTGGGCGGAGACCCAGTACTTC; CDR3: CASSLAWAETQYF
size: .; J: TRBJ2-2; V: TRBV2; D: .; DNA: TGTGCCAGCAGTGACCCGGGGACGGTGAAGTGGGGGGAGCTGTTTTTT; CDR3: CASSDPGTVKWGELFF
size: .; J: TRBJ2-3; V: TRBV5-6; D: .; DNA: TGTGCCAGCAGTCCATCTACGCAGTATTTT; CDR3: CASSPSTQYF
size: .; J: TRBJ1-2; V: TRBV20-1; D: TRBD1; DNA: TGCAGTGCTAGCGGGACAGATGGCTACACCTTC; CDR3: CSASGTDGYTF
size: .; J: TRBJ2-1; V: TRBV6-5; D: TRBD2; DNA: TGTGCCAGCAGAAACAGCGGGGGCGGGTACAATGAGCAGTTCTTC; CDR3: CASRNSGGGYNEQFF
size: .; J: TRBJ1-4; V: TRBV5-4; D: TRBD1; DNA: TGTGCCAGCAGCTCCGGGGGACAGGGGGCGGAAAAACTGTTTTTT; CDR3: CASSSGGQGAEKLFF
size: .; J: TRBJ1-1; V: TRBV6-5; D: .; DNA: TGTGCCAGCAGTTACGGGGGAGAGACTGAAGCTTTCTTT; CDR3: CASSYGGETEAFF
size: .; J: TRBJ2-1; V: TRBV2; D: .; DNA: TGTGCCAGCAGTGAAAGGGATCATGAGCAGTTCTTC; CDR3: CASSERDHEQFF
size: once; J: TRBJ1-5; V: TRBV6-7; D: TRBD1; DNA: TGTGCCAGTCCCGACAGGGGAAGAAATCAGCCCCAGCATTTT; CDR3: CASPDRGRNQPQHF
size: .; J: TRBJ1-2; V: TRBV19; D: .; DNA: TGTGCCAGTAGTAAGGGGACGTACACCTTC; CDR3: CASSKGTYTF
size: .; J: TRBJ1-2; V: TRBV25-1; D: .; DNA: TGTGCCAGCAGTGAATCTAACTATGGCTACACCTTC; CDR3: CASSESNYGYTF
size: .; J: TRBJ2-7; V: TRBV2; D: TRBD1; DNA: TGTGCCAGCAGAGGGGACAGCTACGAGCAGTACTTC; CDR3: CASRGDSYEQYF
size: few; J: TRBJ2-3; V: TRBV27; D: .; DNA: TGTGCCAGCAGCTTTCTCACTAGCACAGATACGCAGTATTTT; CDR3: CASSFLTSTDTQYF
size: .; J: TRBJ2-1; V: TRBV14; D: .; DNA: TGTGCCAGCAGCCAAACGTGGGTAAACAGCGACGATGAGCAGTTCTTC; CDR3: CASSQTWVNSDDEQFF
size: .; J: TRBJ2-7; V: TRBV18; D: TRBD1; DNA: TGTGCCAGCTCACCCGGGACAGGGCGCGGACTGGACAGCTACGAGCAGTACTTC; CDR3: CASSPGTGRGLDSYEQYF
size: once; J: TRBJ2-7; V: TRBV6-1; D: .; DNA: TGTGCCAGCAGTGAAGGTCCGGGGTCCCGGTCCTACGAGCAGTACTTC; CDR3: CASSEGPGSRSYEQYF